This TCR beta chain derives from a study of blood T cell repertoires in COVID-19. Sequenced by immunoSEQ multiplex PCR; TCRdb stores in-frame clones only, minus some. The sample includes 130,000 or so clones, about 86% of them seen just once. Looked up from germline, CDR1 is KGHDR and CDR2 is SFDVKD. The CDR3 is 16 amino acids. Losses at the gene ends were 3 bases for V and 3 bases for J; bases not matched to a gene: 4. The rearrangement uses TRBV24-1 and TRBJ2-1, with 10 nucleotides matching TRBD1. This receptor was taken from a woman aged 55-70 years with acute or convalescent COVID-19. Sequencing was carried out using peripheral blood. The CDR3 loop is CATSDKGQGGYNEQFF. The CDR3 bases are TGTGCCACCAGTGATAAAGGACAGGGGGGCTACAATGAGCAGTTCTTC.